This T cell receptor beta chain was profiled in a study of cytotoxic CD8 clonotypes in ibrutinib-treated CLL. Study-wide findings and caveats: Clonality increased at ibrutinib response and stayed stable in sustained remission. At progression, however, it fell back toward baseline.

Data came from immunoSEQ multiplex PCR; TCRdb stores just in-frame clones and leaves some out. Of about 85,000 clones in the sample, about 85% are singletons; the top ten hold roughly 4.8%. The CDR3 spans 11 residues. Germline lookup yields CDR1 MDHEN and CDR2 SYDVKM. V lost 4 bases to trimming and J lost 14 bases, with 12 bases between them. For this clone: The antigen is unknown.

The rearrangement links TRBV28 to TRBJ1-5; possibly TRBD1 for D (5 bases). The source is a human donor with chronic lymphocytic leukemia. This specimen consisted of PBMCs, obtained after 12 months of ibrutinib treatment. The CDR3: CASSSPGREHF. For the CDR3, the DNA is TGTGCCAGCAGTTCCCCGGGGCGGGAGCATTTT. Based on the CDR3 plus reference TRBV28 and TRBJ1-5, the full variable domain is DVKVTQSSRYLVKRTGEKVFLECVQDMDHENMFWYRQDPGLGLRLIYFSYDVKMKEKGDIPEGYSVSREKKERFSLILESASTNQTSMYLCASSSPGREHFGDGTRLSIL.